This is a list of T cell receptor beta chains from one sample in a study of blood T cell repertoires in COVID-19. Repertoires were generated with immunoSEQ multiplex PCR, while TCRdb's copy carries only in-frame clones and drops some. The sample consists of about 74,000 clones, around 90% of them appearing once. Sequencing input: peripheral blood. These receptors were taken from a woman older than 75 with active or convalescent COVID-19. The CDR3 runs from the conserved cysteine through the conserved F or W. The D gene is left open where the match is weak. For some rows the clone size is stated as once, few or many, or as a class when expanded; others skip it.

>-|-|TRBV6-5|TRBJ1-5
TGTGCCAGCAGTTACGTCGAGAATCAGCCCCAGCATTTT
CASSYVENQPQHF
>-|-|TRBV6-5|TRBJ1-1
TGTGCCACACAGGGAAGGAGGGAGGGAACTGAAGCTTTCTTT
CATQGRREGTEAFF
>-|once|TRBV30|TRBJ2-5
TGTGCCTGGAAAGGGGGGACCGCACAGGGGCAAGAGACCCAGTACTTC
CAWKGGTAQGQETQYF
>TRBD1|-|TRBV24-1|TRBJ1-1
TGTGCCGCCAACGACAGGGTAAAGGGGAACACTGAAGCTTTCTTT
CAANDRVKGNTEAFF
>-|-|TRBV6-2/TRBV6-3|TRBJ1-2
TGTGCCAGCAGTTGGACAGCCTATGGCTACACCTTC
CASSWTAYGYTF
>TRBD2|-|TRBV15|TRBJ2-5
TGTGCCACCAGCAGAGATTTATGGAAGGCTAGCGGGGGGGCCCTCCAAGAGACCCAGTACTTC
CATSRDLWKASGGALQETQYF
>-|-|TRBV6-5|TRBJ2-6
TGTGCCAGCAGTTTCGGGTTTTCTGGGGCCAACGTCCTGACTTTC
CASSFGFSGANVLTF
>-|-|TRBV7-2|TRBJ2-2
TGTGCCAGCAGCTTAGGGACCCTCCGGTCGGGGACCGGGGAGCTGTTTTTT
CASSLGTLRSGTGELFF
>TRBD1|-|TRBV4-1|TRBJ2-5
TGCGCCAGCAGCCAAGACGAACCGGGACAGGCACAAGAGACCCAGTACTTC
CASSQDEPGQAQETQYF
>TRBD1|-|TRBV7-9|TRBJ2-7
TGTGCCAGCAGCTTTCGCGCAGGGGGTTCGAACGAGCAGTACTTC
CASSFRAGGSNEQYF
>-|-|TRBV30|TRBJ1-1
TGTGCCAGGGCAGGGCTCATGGACACTGAAGCTTTCTTT
CARAGLMDTEAFF
>-|few|TRBV7-2|TRBJ1-5
TGTGCCAGCAGCTTCAATTCGGCCGGGATCAATCAGCCCCAGCATTTT
CASSFNSAGINQPQHF
>TRBD1|-|TRBV23-1|TRBJ1-4
TGCGCCAGCAGTCATTTCGGACAGGGAGGTAATGAAAAACTGTTTTTT
CASSHFGQGGNEKLFF
>TRBD1|-|TRBV2|TRBJ1-5
TGTGCCAGCAGGGCCGACAGGGACCGATATAGCAATCAGCCCCAGCATTTT
CASRADRDRYSNQPQHF
>-|-|TRBV12-5|TRBJ2-1
TGTGCTAGTGGTTTGAGATGTGAGGATCCTTCGTTGCATGAGCAGTTCTTC
CASGLRCEDPSLHEQFF
>-|-|TRBV11-3|TRBJ1-6
TGTGCCAGCAGCTTATCCCGGGATTCACCCCTCCACTTT
CASSLSRDSPLHF
>TRBD2|-|TRBV11-3|TRBJ2-5
TGTGCCAGCAGCTTAGGTCCTCTGGGGGGGCAAGAGACCCAGTACTTC
CASSLGPLGGQETQYF
>TRBD1|-|TRBV10-1|TRBJ1-2
TGCGCCAGCAGTGAGTTAAAAGGCCCGGACAGGGGTTGCGGCTACACCTTC
CASSELKGPDRGCGYTF
>-|-|TRBV19|TRBJ1-1
TGTGCCAGTATCAGGAACACTGAAGCTTTCTTT
CASIRNTEAFF
>-|once|TRBV30|TRBJ1-1
TGTGCCTGGATTGGCGGCACTGAAGCTTTCTTT
CAWIGGTEAFF
>TRBD1|-|TRBV6-5|TRBJ1-5
TGTGCCAGCGGATTAGGGGGCCTAAACAATCAGCCCCAGCATTTT
CASGLGGLNNQPQHF
>-|-|TRBV5-1|TRBJ1-4
TGCGCCAGCACGAAGGGGGGGAAAGCAACTAATGAAAAACTGTTTTTT
CASTKGGKATNEKLFF
>-|-|TRBV6-5|TRBJ1-1
TGTGCCAGCACCTCCCAGACAGGTGACACTGAAGCTTTCTTT
CASTSQTGDTEAFF
>TRBD1|few|TRBV5-6|TRBJ1-5
TGTGCCAGCAGCTCTATTACAGGGGATGGTCAGCCCCAGCATTTT
CASSSITGDGQPQHF
>-|once|TRBV27|TRBJ1-5
TGTGCCAGCAGTCAAAGGGGGTGGTTGATGCAGCCCCAGCATTTT
CASSQRGWLMQPQHF
>-|-|TRBV6-5|TRBJ1-2
TGTGCCAGCAGTCCGGGGGGGGGAGGACCCTATGGCTACACCTTC
CASSPGGGGPYGYTF
>-|few|TRBV6-2/TRBV6-3|TRBJ1-2
TGTGCCAGCAGTTACGGGCCGGGGTATGGCTACACCTTC
CASSYGPGYGYTF
>TRBD1|-|TRBV5-1|TRBJ1-4
TGCGCCAGCAGCCAACAGGGGGAAAGGGAAAAACTGTTTTTT
CASSQQGEREKLFF
>-|-|TRBV3-1/TRBV3-2|TRBJ1-4
TGTGCCAGCAGCCAAGGGGGGGTAGGTGAAAAACTGTTTTTT
CASSQGGVGEKLFF
>-|-|TRBV30|TRBJ1-2
TGTGCCTGGAGTGTAGGAGGTCCGGGCTACACCTTC
CAWSVGGPGYTF
>TRBD1|-|TRBV15|TRBJ1-2
TGTGCCACCAGCAGAGACTATCGCAGGACAGGGGACGGCTACACCTTC
CATSRDYRRTGDGYTF
>TRBD2|-|TRBV6-6|TRBJ2-1
TGTGCCAGCAGGCCCCTAGCGGGGGGGTACAATGAGCAGTTCTTC
CASRPLAGGYNEQFF
>-|-|TRBV7-2|TRBJ2-3
TGTGCCAGCAGCTTAGGGACGGGGAGGCCAGATACGCAGTATTTT
CASSLGTGRPDTQYF
>TRBD2|-|TRBV3-1/TRBV3-2|TRBJ2-1
TGTGCCAGCAGCCAGCGGACTAGCGGGGGCCACAATGAGCAGTTCTTC
CASSQRTSGGHNEQFF
>-|-|TRBV30|TRBJ1-3
TGTGCCTGGAGACCCCTTGCCGGCTCTGGAAACACCATATATTTT
CAWRPLAGSGNTIYF
>TRBD1|-|TRBV2|TRBJ1-2
TGTGCCAGCGTTCGACAGGGGTTTTCTAACTATGGCTACACCTTC
CASVRQGFSNYGYTF
>TRBD1|-|TRBV28|TRBJ1-1
TGTGCCAGCAGTGGACAGGGATTTAGTGAAGCTTTCTTT
CASSGQGFSEAFF
>-|-|TRBV7-2|TRBJ2-3
TGTGCCAGCAGCTTATATCAGGGAGATACGCAGTATTTT
CASSLYQGDTQYF
>TRBD2|-|TRBV7-2|TRBJ2-7
TGTGCCAGCAGCTTAGGACTAGCTCCCTACGAGCAGTACTTC
CASSLGLAPYEQYF
>TRBD1|-|TRBV10-3|TRBJ2-7
TGTGCCATCAGTGAGTCCGGGACAGGGGTAGGGAACTACGAGCAGTACTTC
CAISESGTGVGNYEQYF
>TRBD1|-|TRBV18|TRBJ2-7
TGTGCCAGCTCGGTCGGACAGGGGACTACCTACGAGCAGTACTTC
CASSVGQGTTYEQYF
>-|-|TRBV6-6|TRBJ1-5
TGTGCCAGCGTACATCATTCACCACATAATCAGCCCCAGCATTTT
CASVHHSPHNQPQHF
>TRBD1|-|TRBV18|TRBJ2-1
TGTGCCAGCTCAACTACTTCCGGGACAGGGTCGTTTAATGAGCAGTTCTTC
CASSTTSGTGSFNEQFF
>TRBD1|-|TRBV7-2|TRBJ2-3
TGTGCCAGCAGCCCCCAGACAGGGTTCGGAGATACGCAGTATTTT
CASSPQTGFGDTQYF
>-|-|TRBV18|TRBJ1-2
TGTGCCAGCTCACCATCCACAGGGAATGGCGCTAACTATGGCTACACCTTC
CASSPSTGNGANYGYTF
>-|-|TRBV11-2|TRBJ2-3
TGTGCCAGCAGCCTCAACCCTATAGTGGATACGCAGTATTTT
CASSLNPIVDTQYF
>-|-|TRBV7-2|TRBJ2-7
TGTGCCAGCAGCTTAGACCTCGAGCGGGTGCTGCAGTACTTC
CASSLDLERVLQYF
>TRBD1|-|TRBV5-6|TRBJ2-2
TGTGCCAGCAGGCCCCCCCGGGACAGGGAGATTGTGGAGCTGTTTTTT
CASRPPRDREIVELFF
>-|-|TRBV19|TRBJ1-5
TGTGCCAGTAGGACTCAGGGTCGGAGCAATCAGCCCCAGCATTTT
CASRTQGRSNQPQHF
>TRBD1|-|TRBV7-3|TRBJ2-6
TGTGCCAGCAGCTTACGACAGGGCTTAATTGGGGCCAACGTCCTGACTTTC
CASSLRQGLIGANVLTF
>TRBD1|-|TRBV28|TRBJ1-6
TGTGCCAGCAGTTCGGACAGGTATAATTCACCCCTCCACTTT
CASSSDRYNSPLHF
>TRBD1|-|TRBV18|TRBJ1-4
TGTGCCAGCTCATACGGACAGGGGGAAAAACTGTTTTTT
CASSYGQGEKLFF
>-|-|TRBV13|TRBJ1-6
TGTGCCAGCAGCTTAGCCCTCGGAGATACAGGAAATTCACCCCTCCACTTT
CASSLALGDTGNSPLHF
>TRBD2|-|TRBV13|TRBJ2-5
TGTGCCAGCAGCCGGACACCACGACTAGCGGCCCAAGAGACCCAGTACTTC
CASSRTPRLAAQETQYF
>-|-|TRBV5-8|TRBJ1-2
TGTGCCAGCAGTTCCGGTTCGCGCTATGGCTACACCTTC
CASSSGSRYGYTF
>TRBD2|-|TRBV7-8|TRBJ2-5
TGTGCCAGCAGCTTAAGACTAGCCGAAGAGACCCAGTACTTC
CASSLRLAEETQYF
>-|-|TRBV19|TRBJ1-2
TGTGCCAGTAGTATAGATGGAGTTTTAACAGGACAGCGCTATGGCTACACCTTC
CASSIDGVLTGQRYGYTF
>-|-|TRBV27|TRBJ1-2
TGTGCCAGCAGTCGGTACGGTTATGGCTACACCTTC
CASSRYGYGYTF